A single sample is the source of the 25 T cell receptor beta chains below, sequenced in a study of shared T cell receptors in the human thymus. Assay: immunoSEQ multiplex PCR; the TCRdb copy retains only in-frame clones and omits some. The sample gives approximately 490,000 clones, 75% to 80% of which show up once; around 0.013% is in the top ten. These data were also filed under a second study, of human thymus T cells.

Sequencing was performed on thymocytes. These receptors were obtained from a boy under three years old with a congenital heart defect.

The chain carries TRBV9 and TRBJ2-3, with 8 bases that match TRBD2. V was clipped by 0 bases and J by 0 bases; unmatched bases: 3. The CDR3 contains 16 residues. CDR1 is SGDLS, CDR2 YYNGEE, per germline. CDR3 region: CASSVGREASTDTQYF. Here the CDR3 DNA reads TGTGCCAGCAGCGTAGGGCGGGAGGCTAGCACAGATACGCAGTATTTT.

CDR3: CASRRAGGHQPQHF. The DNA for the CDR3 is TGTGCCAGCAGGAGGGCAGGGGGCCATCAGCCCCAGCATTTT. The chain is built from TRBV27 and TRBJ1-5, with 8 bases aligning to TRBD1. In germline, CDR1 is MNHEY, CDR2 SMNVEV (reference sequence). The CDR3 consists of 14 residues. V was pared by 6 bases and J by 5 bases, with 6 bases of the junction left unmatched.

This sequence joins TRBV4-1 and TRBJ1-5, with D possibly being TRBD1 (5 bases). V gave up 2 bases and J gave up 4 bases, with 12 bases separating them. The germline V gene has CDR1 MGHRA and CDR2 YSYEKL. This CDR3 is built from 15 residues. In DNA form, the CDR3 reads TGCGCCAGCAGCCAACGGGGGGAGCGAAATCAGCCCCAGCATTTT. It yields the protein CASSQRGERNQPQHF.

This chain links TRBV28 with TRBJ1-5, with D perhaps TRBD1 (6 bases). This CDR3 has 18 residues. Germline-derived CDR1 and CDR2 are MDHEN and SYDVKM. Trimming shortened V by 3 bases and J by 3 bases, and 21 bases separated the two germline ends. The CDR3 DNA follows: TGTGCCAGCAGTTTGCATCGCGGGCAGGGGAATAACAATCAGCCCCAGCATTTT. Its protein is CASSLHRGQGNNNQPQHF.

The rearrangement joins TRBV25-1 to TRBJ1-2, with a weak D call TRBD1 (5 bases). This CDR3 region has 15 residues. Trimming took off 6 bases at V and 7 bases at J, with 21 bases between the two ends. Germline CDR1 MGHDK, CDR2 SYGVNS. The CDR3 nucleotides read TGTGCCAGCAGCTCAAACCCTCCGGGGGGAGGTGGCTACACCTTC. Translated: CASSSNPPGGGGYTF.

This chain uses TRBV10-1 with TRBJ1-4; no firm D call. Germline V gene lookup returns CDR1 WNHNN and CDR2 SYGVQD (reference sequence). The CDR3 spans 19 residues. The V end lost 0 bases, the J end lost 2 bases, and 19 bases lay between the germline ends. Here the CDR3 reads CASSESCGIPAATNEKLFF. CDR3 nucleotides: TGCGCCAGCAGTGAGTCCTGTGGGATTCCAGCGGCGACTAATGAAAAACTGTTTTTT.

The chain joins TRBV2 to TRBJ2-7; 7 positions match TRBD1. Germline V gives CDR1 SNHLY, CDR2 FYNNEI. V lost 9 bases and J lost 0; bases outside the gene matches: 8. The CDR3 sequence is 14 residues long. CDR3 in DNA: TGTGCCAGTACCGGGACAGCAAGCTCCTACGAGCAGTACTTC. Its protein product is CASTGTASSYEQYF.

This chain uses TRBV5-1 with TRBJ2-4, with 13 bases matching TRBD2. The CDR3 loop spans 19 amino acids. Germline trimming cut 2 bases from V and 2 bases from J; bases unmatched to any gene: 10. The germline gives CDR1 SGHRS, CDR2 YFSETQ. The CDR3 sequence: CASSLTGLAGEVSKNIQYF. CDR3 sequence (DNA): TGCGCCAGCAGCTTAACCGGACTAGCGGGAGAGGTGTCCAAAAACATTCAGTACTTC.

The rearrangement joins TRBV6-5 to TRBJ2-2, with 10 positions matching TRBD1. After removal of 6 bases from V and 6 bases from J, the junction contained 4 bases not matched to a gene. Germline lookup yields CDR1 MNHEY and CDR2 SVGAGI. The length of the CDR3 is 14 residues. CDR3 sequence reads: CASSSGTGAGELFF. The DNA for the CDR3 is TGTGCCAGCAGCTCCGGGACAGGGGCCGGGGAGCTGTTTTTT.

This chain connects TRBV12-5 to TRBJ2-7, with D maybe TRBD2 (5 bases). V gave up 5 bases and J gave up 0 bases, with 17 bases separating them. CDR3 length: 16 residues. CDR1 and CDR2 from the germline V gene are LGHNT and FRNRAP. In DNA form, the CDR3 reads TGTGCTAGTGGTCTCCTTCTTTGTGGGAGCTCCTACGAGCAGTACTTC. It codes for CASGLLLCGSSYEQYF.

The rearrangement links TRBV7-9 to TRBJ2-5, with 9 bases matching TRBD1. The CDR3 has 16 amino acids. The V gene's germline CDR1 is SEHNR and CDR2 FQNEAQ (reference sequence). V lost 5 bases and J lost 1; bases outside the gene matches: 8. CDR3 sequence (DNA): TGTGCCAGCAGCGCCCGGGACAGGGAGCCCCAAGAGACCCAGTACTTC. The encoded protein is CASSARDREPQETQYF.

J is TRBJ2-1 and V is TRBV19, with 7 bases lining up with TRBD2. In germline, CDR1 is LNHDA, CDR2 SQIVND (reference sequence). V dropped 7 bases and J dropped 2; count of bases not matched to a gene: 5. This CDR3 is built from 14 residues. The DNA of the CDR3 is TGTGCCAGTACCTCGAGCGGGGCCTACAATGAGCAGTTCTTC. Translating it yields CASTSSGAYNEQFF.

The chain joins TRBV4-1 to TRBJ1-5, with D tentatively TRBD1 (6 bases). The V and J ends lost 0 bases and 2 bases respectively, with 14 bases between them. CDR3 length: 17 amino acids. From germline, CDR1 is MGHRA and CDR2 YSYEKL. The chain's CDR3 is CASSQDSAGAGNQPQHF. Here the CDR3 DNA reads TGCGCCAGCAGCCAAGATTCAGCAGGGGCTGGCAATCAGCCCCAGCATTTT.

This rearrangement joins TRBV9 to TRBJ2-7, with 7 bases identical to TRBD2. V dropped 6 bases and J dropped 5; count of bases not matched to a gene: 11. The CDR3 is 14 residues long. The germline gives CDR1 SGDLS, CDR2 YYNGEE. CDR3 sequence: CASTSAGDPHEQYF. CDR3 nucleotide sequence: TGTGCCAGCACAAGCGCGGGGGACCCCCACGAGCAGTACTTC.

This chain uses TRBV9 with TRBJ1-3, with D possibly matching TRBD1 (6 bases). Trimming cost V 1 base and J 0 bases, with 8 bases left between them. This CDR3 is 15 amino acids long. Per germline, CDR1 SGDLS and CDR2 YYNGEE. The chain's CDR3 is CASSVQGLSGNTIYF. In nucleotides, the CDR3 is TGTGCCAGCAGCGTACAGGGGCTCTCTGGAAACACCATATATTTT. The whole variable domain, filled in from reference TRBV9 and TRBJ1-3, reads DSGVTQTPKHLITATGQRVTLRCSPRSGDLSVYWYQQSLDQGLQFLIQYYNGEERAKGNILERFSAQQFPDLHSELNLSSLELGDSALYFCASSVQGLSGNTIYFGEGSWLTVV.

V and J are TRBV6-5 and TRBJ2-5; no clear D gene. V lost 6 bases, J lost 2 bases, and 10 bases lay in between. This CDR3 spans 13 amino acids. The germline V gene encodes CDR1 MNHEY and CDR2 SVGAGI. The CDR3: CASSPQIQETQYF. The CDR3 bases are TGTGCCAGCAGCCCCCAGATTCAAGAGACCCAGTACTTC.

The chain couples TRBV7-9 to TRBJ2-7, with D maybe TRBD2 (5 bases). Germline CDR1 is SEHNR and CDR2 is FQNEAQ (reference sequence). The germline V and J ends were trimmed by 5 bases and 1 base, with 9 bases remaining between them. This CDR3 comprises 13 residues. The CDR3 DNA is TGTGCCAGCAGCCTGTCGGGGTCCTACGAGCAGTACTTC. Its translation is CASSLSGSYEQYF.

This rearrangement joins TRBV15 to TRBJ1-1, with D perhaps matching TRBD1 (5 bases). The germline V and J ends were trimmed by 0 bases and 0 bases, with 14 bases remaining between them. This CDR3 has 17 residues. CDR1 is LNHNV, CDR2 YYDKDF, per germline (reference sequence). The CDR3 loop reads CATSRDGGGLLNTEAFF. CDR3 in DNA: TGTGCCACCAGCAGAGATGGCGGGGGTTTACTGAACACTGAAGCTTTCTTT.

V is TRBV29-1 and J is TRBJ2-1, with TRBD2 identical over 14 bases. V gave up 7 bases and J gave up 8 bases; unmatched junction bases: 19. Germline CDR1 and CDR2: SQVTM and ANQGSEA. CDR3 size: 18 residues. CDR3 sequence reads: CSGGTGLGLAGETDEQFF. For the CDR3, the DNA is TGCAGCGGGGGGACAGGGTTGGGACTAGCGGGAGAAACCGATGAGCAGTTCTTC.

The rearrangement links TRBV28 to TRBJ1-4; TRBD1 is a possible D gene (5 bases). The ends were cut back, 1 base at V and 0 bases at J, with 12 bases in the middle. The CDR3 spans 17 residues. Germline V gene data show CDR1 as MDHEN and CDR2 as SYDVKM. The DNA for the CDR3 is TGTGCCAGCAGTTTATTGGGGGGGACCCCAACTAATGAAAAACTGTTTTTT. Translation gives CASSLLGGTPTNEKLFF.

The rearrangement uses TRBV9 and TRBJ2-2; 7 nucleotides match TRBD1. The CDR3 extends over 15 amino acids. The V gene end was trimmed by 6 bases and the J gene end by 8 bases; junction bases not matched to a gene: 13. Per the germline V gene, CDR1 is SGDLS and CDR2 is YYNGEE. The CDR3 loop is CASTTRGGASGELFF. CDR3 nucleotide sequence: TGTGCCAGCACCACTCGAGGGGGCGCTTCGGGGGAGCTGTTTTTT. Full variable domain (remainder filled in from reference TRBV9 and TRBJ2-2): DSGVTQTPKHLITATGQRVTLRCSPRSGDLSVYWYQQSLDQGLQFLIQYYNGEERAKGNILERFSAQQFPDLHSELNLSSLELGDSALYFCASTTRGGASGELFFGEGSRLTVL.

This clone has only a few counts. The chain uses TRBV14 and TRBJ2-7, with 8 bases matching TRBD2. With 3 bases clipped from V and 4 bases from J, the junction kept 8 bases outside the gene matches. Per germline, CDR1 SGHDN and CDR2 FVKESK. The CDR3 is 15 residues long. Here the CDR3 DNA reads TGTGCCAGCAGCCACCCGGGACTAGAAAGGTACGAGCAGTACTTC. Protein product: CASSHPGLERYEQYF.

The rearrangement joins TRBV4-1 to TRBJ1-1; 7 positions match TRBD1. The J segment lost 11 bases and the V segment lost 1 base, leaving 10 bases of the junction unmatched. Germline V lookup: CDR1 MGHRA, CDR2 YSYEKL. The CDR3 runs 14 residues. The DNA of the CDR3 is TGCGCCAGCAGCCAAGGAGGACAGGCCGATCGGGCTTTCTTT. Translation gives CASSQGGQADRAFF.

The CDR3 nucleotides are TGTGCCAGCAGTTCCATCGGAGGTGGGCCCCACACCGGGGAGCTGTTTTTT. This encodes CASSSIGGGPHTGELFF. The chain recombines TRBV27 with TRBJ2-2; D perhaps matches TRBD2 (5 bases). The CDR3 runs to 17 residues. The ends were cut back, 4 bases at V and 3 bases at J, with 18 bases in the middle. Germline V gene data show CDR1 as MNHEY and CDR2 as SMNVEV (reference sequence).

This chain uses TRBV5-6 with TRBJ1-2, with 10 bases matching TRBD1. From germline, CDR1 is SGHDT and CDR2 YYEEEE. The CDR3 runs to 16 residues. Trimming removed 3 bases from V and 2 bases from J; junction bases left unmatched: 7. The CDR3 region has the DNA TGTGCCAGCAGCTGGCGGGACAGGGGCTGGAACTATGGCTACACCTTC. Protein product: CASSWRDRGWNYGYTF.